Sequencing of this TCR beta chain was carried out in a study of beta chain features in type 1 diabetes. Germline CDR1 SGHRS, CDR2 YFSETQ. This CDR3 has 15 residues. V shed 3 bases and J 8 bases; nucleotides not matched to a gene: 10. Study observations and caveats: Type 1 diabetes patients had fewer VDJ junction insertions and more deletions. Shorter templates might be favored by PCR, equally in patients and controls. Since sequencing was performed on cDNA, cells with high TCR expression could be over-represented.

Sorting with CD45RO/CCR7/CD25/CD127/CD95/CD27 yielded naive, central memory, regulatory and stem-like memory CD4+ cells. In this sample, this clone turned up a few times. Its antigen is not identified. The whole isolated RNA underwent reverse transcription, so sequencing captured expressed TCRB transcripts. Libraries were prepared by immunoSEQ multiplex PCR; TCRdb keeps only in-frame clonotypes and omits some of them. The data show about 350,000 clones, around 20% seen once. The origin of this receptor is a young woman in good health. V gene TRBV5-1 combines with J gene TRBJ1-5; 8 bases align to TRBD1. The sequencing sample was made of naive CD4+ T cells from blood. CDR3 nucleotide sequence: TGCGCCAGCAGCTCGACGACAGGGGTTGGGGAGCCCCAGCATTTT. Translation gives CASSSTTGVGEPQHF.